One sample yielded the 10 T cell receptor beta chains listed below, sequenced in a study of T cell changes during pregnancy in multiple sclerosis. Only in-frame clones appear in the TCRdb table, and some are missing; sequencing was by immunoSEQ multiplex PCR. The table lists approximately 100,000 clones, roughly nine tenths of them singletons. The sample in question was peripheral blood, obtained before pregnancy. These receptors originate from a female donor with multiple sclerosis, enrolled in a pregnancy study.

The chain couples TRBV6-5 to TRBJ2-1; 10 positions match TRBD2. The CDR3 consists of 13 residues. The ends lost 11 bases at V and 4 bases at J; junction bases unmatched: 5. Germline values: CDR1 MNHEY, CDR2 SVGAGI. The CDR3 DNA reads TGTGCCGCACGGACTAGCGGATACAATGAGCAGTTCTTC. Protein sequence: CAARTSGYNEQFF.

The J gene is TRBJ2-1, the V gene TRBV28, with TRBD2 matching over 15 bases. Germline V gene data show CDR1 as MDHEN and CDR2 as SYDVKM. V lost 6 bases and J lost 7; bases outside the gene matches: 7. The CDR3 covers 16 residues. As DNA, the CDR3 is TGTGCCAGCAGGAAAACGGGGACTAGCGGGGGGAATGAGCAGTTCTTC. Its translation is CASRKTGTSGGNEQFF.

This chain joins TRBV6-5 and TRBJ1-3; D not resolved. The CDR3 is 13 amino acids. V was clipped by 4 bases and J by 3 bases, with 7 bases between them. CDR1 is MNHEY, CDR2 SVGAGI, per germline. The CDR3 nucleotides are TGTGCCAGCAGTTTTGTCCATGGAAACACCATATATTTT. Its protein product is CASSFVHGNTIYF.

The gene calls are TRBV6-6 and TRBJ2-1, with 8 bases matching TRBD2. The CDR3 has 13 amino acids. The germline V gene encodes CDR1 MNHNY and CDR2 SVGAGI (reference sequence). V dropped 7 bases and J dropped 6; count of bases not matched to a gene: 5. The DNA of the CDR3 is TGTGCCAGCATTAGCGGGGTCCGCAATGAGCAGTTCTTC. Translation: CASISGVRNEQFF.

The chain carries TRBV11-3 and TRBJ2-7; 7 nucleotides line up with TRBD1. Germline trimming cut 3 bases from V and 1 base from J; bases unmatched to any gene: 0. CDR3 size: 13 residues. Germline-derived CDR1 and CDR2 are SGHNT and YENEEA. In DNA form, the CDR3 reads TGTGCCAGCAGCTTGGGACAGTCCTACGAGCAGTACTTC. As protein: CASSLGQSYEQYF.

The chain is built from TRBV5-5 and TRBJ2-3, with 12 bases matching TRBD2. Germline CDR1 SGHKS, CDR2 YYEKEE (reference sequence). J gave up 4 bases and V 0 bases, and 9 bases lay outside the gene matches. The CDR3 loop spans 18 amino acids. The CDR3 nucleotides are TGTGCCAGCAGCTTGGGGCCTCGAACTAGCGGGGGGTCAGATACGCAGTATTTT. This translates into CASSLGPRTSGGSDTQYF.

The rearrangement uses TRBV15 and TRBJ2-1, with D unresolved. Looked up from germline, CDR1 is LNHNV and CDR2 is YYDKDF (reference sequence). V lost 5 bases and J 4 bases, leaving 9 bases between the germline ends. The CDR3 contains 13 residues. CDR3 in amino acids: CATSPKSYNEQFF. DNA for the CDR3: TGTGCCACCAGCCCTAAGAGTTACAATGAGCAGTTCTTC. The full variable domain, in which reference TRBV15 and TRBJ2-1 provide the parts outside the CDR3, is DAMVIQNPRYQVTQFGKPVTLSCSQTLNHNVMYWYQQKSSQAPKLLFHYYDKDFNNEADTPDNFQSRRPNTSFCFLDIRSPGLGDTAMYLCATSPKSYNEQFFGPGTRLTVL.

This CDR3 is CASSFIQTGNTIYF. In DNA form, the CDR3 reads TGTGCCAGCAGTTTCATACAGACTGGAAACACCATATATTTT. V gene TRBV28 combines with J gene TRBJ1-3; D remains unclear. This CDR3 spans 14 amino acids. Germline values: CDR1 MDHEN, CDR2 SYDVKM. The V gene lost 3 bases and the J gene lost 2 bases, with 8 bases spanning the gap. The whole variable domain, filled in from reference TRBV28 and TRBJ1-3, reads DVKVTQSSRYLVKRTGEKVFLECVQDMDHENMFWYRQDPGLGLRLIYFSYDVKMKEKGDIPEGYSVSREKKERFSLILESASTNQTSMYLCASSFIQTGNTIYFGEGSWLTVV.

The genes are TRBV18 and TRBJ2-7, with D unclear. The CDR3 spans 15 residues. Trimming took 3 bases from V and 5 from J, leaving 17 bases between them. From germline, CDR1 is KGHSH and CDR2 LQKENI. Here the CDR3 reads CASSPTRSLTDEQYF. Written as DNA, the CDR3 is TGTGCCAGCTCACCTACCCGGTCTCTAACGGACGAGCAGTACTTC.

V gene TRBV4-2 combines with J gene TRBJ2-7; D might be TRBD2 (6 bases). Germline values: CDR1 LGHNA, CDR2 YNFKEQ. The CDR3 has 15 residues. With 4 bases removed from V and 5 bases from J, the gap between germline ends came to 18 bases. CDR3 sequence reads: CASSPLRGGLNEQYF. Here the CDR3 DNA reads TGTGCCAGCAGCCCCCTCCGGGGAGGTTTGAACGAGCAGTACTTC.